A single sample gave rise to the 20 T cell receptor beta chains below, sequenced in a study of shared clonotypes between healthy human individuals. Using immunoSEQ multiplex PCR, the repertoire was profiled, and TCRdb retains in-frame clones only, with some absent. The table shows about 2.4 million clones, with around 94% occurring only once. The specimen was naive CD4+ T cells sorted from blood. As for subset: CD45RA+ positively selected. The receptors derive from a man between 18 and 29 years old in good health.

This clone has a single count. CDR3 nucleotides: TGTGCCAGCAGCTTAACGGGGAGCTCCTACGAGCAGTACTTC. This translates into CASSLTGSSYEQYF. V and J are TRBV7-8 and TRBJ2-7; D might be TRBD2 (5 bases). The length of the CDR3 is 14 residues. The V gene's germline CDR1 is SGHVS and CDR2 FQNEAQ. Trimming removed 2 bases at V and 0 bases at J, with 8 bases between. Full variable domain (remainder filled in from reference TRBV7-8 and TRBJ2-7): GAGVSQSPRYKVAKRGQDVALRCDPISGHVSLFWYQQALGQGPEFLTYFQNEAQLDKSGLPSDRFFAERPEGSVSTLKIQRTQQEDSAVYLCASSLTGSSYEQYFGPGTRLTVT.

Remarks on this clone: The junction shows a germline mismatch at one end, possibly a read error. The genes are TRBV7-7 and TRBJ2-2, with 7 positions matching TRBD1. This CDR3 comprises 14 residues. Germline V gene sequence: CDR1 SSHAT, CDR2 FNYEAQ (reference sequence). The CDR3 nucleotides are TGTGCTAGCAGCTCGGGACAGATTACCGGGGAGCTGTTTTTT. Its protein product is CASSSGQITGELFF.

The V and J genes are TRBV5-5 and TRBJ2-7, with D unclear. This CDR3 is built from 14 residues. Trimming stripped 0 bases from V and 0 bases from J, with 7 bases between. Germline V lookup: CDR1 SGHKS, CDR2 YYEKEE (reference sequence). The CDR3 protein is CASSLVAHSYEQYF. Here the CDR3 DNA reads TGTGCCAGCAGCTTGGTGGCGCACTCCTACGAGCAGTACTTC. The entire variable domain, with the rest obtained from reference TRBV5-5 and TRBJ2-7, is as follows: DAGVTQSPTHLIKTRGQQVTLRCSPISGHKSVSWYQQVLGQGPQFIFQYYEKEERGRGNFPDRFSARQFPNYSSELNVNALLLGDSALYLCASSLVAHSYEQYFGPGTRLTVT.

The CDR3 nucleotides read TGTGCCAGTAGTATAGATCTTAGAGTATCCACAGATACGCAGTATTTT. This codes for CASSIDLRVSTDTQYF. The chain recombines TRBV19 with TRBJ2-3, with unresolved D. CDR3 length: 16 residues. The V gene's germline CDR1 is LNHDA and CDR2 SQIVND (reference sequence). V was clipped by 0 bases and J by 2 bases, with 12 bases between them.

This chain uses TRBV5-1 with TRBJ2-5, with TRBD1 as a possible D gene (5 bases). The length of the CDR3 is 16 residues. Trimming took 2 bases from V and 1 from J, leaving 15 bases between them. CDR1 SGHRS and CDR2 YFSETQ come from the germline V gene. This chain's CDR3 is CASSLGALTSQETQYF. The DNA of the CDR3 is TGCGCCAGCAGCTTAGGGGCACTAACGTCCCAAGAGACCCAGTACTTC.

This rearrangement joins TRBV9 to TRBJ2-7; 9 nucleotides agree with TRBD2. The germline V gene has CDR1 SGDLS and CDR2 YYNGEE. Germline trimming cut 0 bases from V and 5 bases from J; bases unmatched to any gene: 9. This CDR3 has 16 residues. CDR3 loop: CASSVEASGRLDEQYF. Written as DNA, the CDR3 is TGTGCCAGCAGCGTAGAGGCGAGCGGGAGGTTGGACGAGCAGTACTTC.

This clone is a singleton in its sample. This chain links TRBV7-9 with TRBJ2-7; D is perhaps TRBD2 (7 bases). V lost 8 bases and J lost 3, with 23 bases in between. Looked up from germline, CDR1 is SEHNR and CDR2 is FQNEAQ (reference sequence). The CDR3 extends over 16 amino acids. The DNA for the CDR3 is TGTGCCAGCCGCGGCGAAACACCGGGGGGCGGCTACGAGCAGTACTTC. It translates to CASRGETPGGGYEQYF.

Remarks on this clone: The identical CDR3 is also encoded by other nucleotide sequences in the sample. The rearrangement links TRBV6-5 to TRBJ1-3; no clear D. CDR3 length equals 15 residues. V was pared by 2 bases and J by 1 base, with 9 bases between. CDR1 is MNHEY, CDR2 SVGAGI, per germline. CDR3 amino acids: CASSYRRSSGNTIYF. The DNA of the CDR3 is TGTGCCAGCAGTTACCGTCGGTCTTCTGGAAACACCATATATTTT.

This clone was detected only a few times. The V and J genes are TRBV5-1 and TRBJ1-1; D is uncertain. In germline, CDR1 is SGHRS, CDR2 YFSETQ. Trimming cost V 1 base and J 6 bases, with 7 bases left between them. The CDR3 runs to 12 residues. As DNA, the CDR3 is TGCGCCAGCAGCTTGACGATGGCTGAAGCTTTCTTT. This translates into CASSLTMAEAFF.

The chain uses TRBV30 and TRBJ2-5; 7 nucleotides agree with TRBD2. This CDR3 contains 14 residues. Per germline, CDR1 GTSNPN and CDR2 SVGIG (reference sequence). The ends lost 1 base at V and 5 bases at J; junction bases unmatched: 7. The CDR3 DNA sequence: TGTGCCTGGAGTGGGGAGGGTCAGTTGGAGACCCAGTACTTC. This gives the protein CAWSGEGQLETQYF.

This clone occurred once. This sequence joins TRBV30 and TRBJ1-2, with D possibly matching TRBD1 (5 bases). Trimming took off 1 base at V and 4 bases at J, with 10 bases between the two ends. Germline CDR1 GTSNPN, CDR2 SVGIG (reference sequence). CDR3 length equals 13 residues. In DNA, the CDR3 is TGTGCCTGGAGTGCGGGACCCAGCTATGGCTACACCTTC. Translated, it gives CAWSAGPSYGYTF.

This clone was seen once. The chain joins TRBV5-1 to TRBJ1-2; TRBD1 agrees at 7 bases. CDR1 is SGHRS and CDR2 is YFSETQ in the germline V gene. There are 15 residues in the CDR3. With V trimmed by 0 bases and J by 8 bases, 10 bases remained unmatched. The CDR3 DNA reads TGCGCCAGCAGCTTGGGCGGCAGGGGGTCCGAAGGCTACACCTTC. Translation gives CASSLGGRGSEGYTF.

This chain joins TRBV7-3 and TRBJ2-5, with 10 bases that match TRBD2. After removal of 6 bases from V and 2 bases from J, the junction contained 6 bases not matched to a gene. The germline V gene encodes CDR1 SGHTA and CDR2 FQGTGA. The CDR3 contains 15 residues. This CDR3 is CASRFGTSAQETQYF. The CDR3, as DNA: TGTGCCAGCAGGTTCGGGACTAGCGCTCAAGAGACCCAGTACTTC.

The rearrangement links TRBV18 to TRBJ2-7; no clear D gene. V gave up 5 bases and J gave up 6 bases, with 17 bases separating them. Germline V gene data show CDR1 as KGHSH and CDR2 as LQKENI. The CDR3 sequence is 14 residues long. The CDR3 DNA is TGTGCCAGCTCAGCCACGGCCGCCGGTGTCGAGCAGTACTTC. The encoded protein is CASSATAAGVEQYF.

V gene TRBV5-4 combines with J gene TRBJ2-3; D ambiguous. This CDR3 spans 16 amino acids. CDR1 and CDR2 from the germline V gene are SGHNT and YYREEE (reference sequence). V was clipped by 4 bases and J by 0 bases, with 15 bases between them. CDR3 loop: CASSRTLGPSTDTQYF. The CDR3 bases are TGTGCCAGCAGCCGAACGCTGGGTCCTAGCACAGATACGCAGTATTTT.

V usage is TRBV19 and J usage is TRBJ2-6, with D uncertain. This CDR3 is 15 amino acids long. V was clipped by 0 bases and J by 0 bases, with 3 bases between them. Germline V CDR1 and CDR2: LNHDA, SQIVND (reference sequence). CDR3 protein: CASSIEFSGANVLTF. The CDR3 DNA reads TGTGCCAGTAGTATAGAGTTCTCTGGGGCCAACGTCCTGACTTTC.

This clone was detected a few times. This chain joins TRBV27 and TRBJ1-5; D is unresolved. This CDR3 is 15 amino acids long. The V and J ends lost 6 bases and 6 bases respectively, with 18 bases between them. Germline CDR1 is MNHEY and CDR2 is SMNVEV (reference sequence). CDR3 DNA: TGTGCCAGCAGCAGGTCCACCCCTGCGGGTCAGCCCCAGCATTTT. Translation gives CASSRSTPAGQPQHF.

V gene TRBV7-3 combines with J gene TRBJ1-1; TRBD1 might be the D (6 bases). Germline V gene data show CDR1 as SGHTA and CDR2 as FQGTGA. Trimming removed 5 bases at V and 1 base at J, with 11 bases between. The CDR3 runs 14 residues. CDR3 nucleotide sequence: TGTGCCAGCAGCCGGGGGCGGGAGAACACTGAAGCTTTCTTT. Residues: CASSRGRENTEAFF.

This sequence joins TRBV5-1 and TRBJ2-6; no reliable D call. V was cut by 0 bases and J by 0 bases, with 7 bases left in between. The CDR3 runs to 16 residues. Germline-derived CDR1 and CDR2 are SGHRS and YFSETQ. CDR3 sequence: CASSLGRSSGANVLTF. The CDR3 DNA reads as TGCGCCAGCAGCTTGGGCAGAAGCTCTGGGGCCAACGTCCTGACTTTC. The full variable domain, with the rest looked up from reference TRBV5-1 and TRBJ2-6, is KAGVTQTPRYLIKTRGQQVTLSCSPISGHRSVSWYQQTPGQGLQFLFEYFSETQRNKGNFPGRFSGRQFSNSRSEMNVSTLELGDSALYLCASSLGRSSGANVLTFGAGSRLTVL.

The CDR3 coding sequence is TGTGCCAGCGGACAGGTTAATTCACCCCTCCACTTT. It specifies CASGQVNSPLHF. The V call is TRBV2, the J call TRBJ1-6; the match to TRBD1 covers 7 bases. The germline CDR1 and CDR2 sequences are SNHLY and FYNNEI. The CDR3 is made up of 12 amino acids. V lost 8 bases and J lost 6; bases outside the gene matches: 1.